The 5 T cell receptor beta chains below were found in one sample sequenced in a study of blood T cell repertoires in COVID-19. Assay used: immunoSEQ multiplex PCR; TCRdb lists only in-frame clones, some missing. The sample holds about 120,000 clones, roughly 90% seen once. Sequenced material: peripheral blood. The receptors derive from a man aged 55 to 70 with COVID-19, enrolled during active disease.

The chain joins TRBV12-5 to TRBJ1-1; no reliable D call. The germline V gene has CDR1 LGHNT and CDR2 FRNRAP. Trimming removed 6 bases at V and 4 bases at J, with 24 bases between. The CDR3 covers 17 residues. The CDR3 here is CASGPPPQYSESTEAFF. CDR3 in DNA: TGTGCTAGTGGCCCCCCCCCACAATATTCTGAAAGCACTGAAGCTTTCTTT.

This sequence joins TRBV27 and TRBJ2-2; TRBD2 aligns across 9 bases. Germline-derived CDR1 and CDR2 are MNHEY and SMNVEV (reference sequence). CDR3 length: 14 amino acids. Trimming removed 8 bases from V and 4 bases from J; junction bases left unmatched: 5. CDR3 sequence reads: CASRAGGGTGELFF. The CDR3 coding sequence is TGTGCCAGCCGAGCGGGAGGCGGCACCGGGGAGCTGTTTTTT.

V is TRBV19 and J is TRBJ2-1; 8 nucleotides line up with TRBD2. Germline CDR1 is LNHDA and CDR2 is SQIVND (reference sequence). V was pared by 5 bases and J by 0 bases, with 9 bases of the junction left unmatched. This CDR3 spans 17 amino acids. The CDR3 loop is CASSPRELAASYNEQFF. CDR3 DNA sequence: TGTGCCAGTAGTCCGCGGGAACTAGCGGCCTCCTACAATGAGCAGTTCTTC. The entire variable domain, with the rest obtained from reference TRBV19 and TRBJ2-1, is as follows: DGGITQSPKYLFRKEGQNVTLSCEQNLNHDAMYWYRQDPGQGLRLIYYSQIVNDFQKGDIAEGYSVSREKKESFPLTVTSAQKNPTAFYLCASSPRELAASYNEQFFGPGTRLTVL.

J is TRBJ2-3 and V is TRBV25-1; D is unclear. CDR3 size: 13 residues. The V end was cut by 0 bases, the J end by 4 bases, with 5 bases between. Germline CDR1 and CDR2: MGHDK and SYGVNS. CDR3 amino acids: CASSEYNPDTQYF. Here the CDR3 DNA reads TGTGCCAGCAGTGAATACAATCCAGATACGCAGTATTTT.

This chain joins TRBV19 and TRBJ2-5; 7 nucleotides agree with TRBD1. The CDR3 is made up of 16 amino acids. In germline, CDR1 is LNHDA, CDR2 SQIVND (reference sequence). The V and J ends lost 7 bases and 0 bases, in that order; junction bases with no gene match: 11. As DNA, the CDR3 is TGTGCCAGTACTCCGGGACAGCCGTGGGACCAAGAGACCCAGTACTTC. Protein product: CASTPGQPWDQETQYF.